The rows below give T cell receptor beta chains drawn from one sample of a study of blood T cell repertoires in COVID-19. Libraries were prepared by immunoSEQ multiplex PCR; TCRdb keeps only in-frame clonotypes and omits some of them. The data contain about 170,000 clones, roughly 70% of them singletons. The specimen was peripheral blood. The source is a woman older than 75 with acute or convalescent COVID-19. Both conserved end residues are part of each CDR3. The D gene is left open where the match is weak. Only part of the rows carry a size: once, few, many, or a class if the clone is expanded.

>TRBV6-5|.|TRBJ2-7|.
TGTGCCAGCAGCCTAGGAGGTGGGAGGGGGTACGAGCAGTACTTC
CASSLGGGRGYEQYF
>TRBV6-8|.|TRBJ2-2|once
TGTGCCAGCATGGGTGGCGGGGGCAACACCGGGGAGCTGTTTTTT
CASMGGGGNTGELFF
>TRBV30|.|TRBJ1-6|once
TGTGCCTGGAGACAGGGACCTAATTCACCCCTCCACTTT
CAWRQGPNSPLHF
>TRBV15|.|TRBJ2-3|.
TGTGCCACCGCTAGAGACCGCACAGATACGCAGTATTTT
CATARDRTDTQYF
>TRBV5-1|.|TRBJ2-1|.
TGCGCCAGCAGCTTGGCTAGCGACCCGTACAATGAGCAGTTCTTC
CASSLASDPYNEQFF
>TRBV28|TRBD2|TRBJ2-1|few
TGTGCCAGCAGTTTGCCTAGCGGGAGGGCGCTCTACAATGAGCAGTTCTTC
CASSLPSGRALYNEQFF
>TRBV25-1|TRBD1|TRBJ1-1|once
TGTGCCAGCAGTCCTTCAGGGGGCACTGAAGCTTTCTTT
CASSPSGGTEAFF
>TRBV5-1|.|TRBJ2-3|.
TGCGCCAGCAGCTTGGTCCCCCGGGATACGCAGTATTTT
CASSLVPRDTQYF
>TRBV27|.|TRBJ1-1|.
TGTGCCAGCAGTTTGGGTCAGGGAAACACTGAAGCTTTCTTT
CASSLGQGNTEAFF
>TRBV6-5|TRBD1|TRBJ1-2|.
TGTGCCACCGAGCAGCCCGGACAGGGCAAGGGCTACACCTTC
CATEQPGQGKGYTF
>TRBV2|TRBD1|TRBJ1-4|.
TGTGCCAGCAGAGAGACAGGGTCTAATGAAAAACTGTTTTTT
CASRETGSNEKLFF
>TRBV6-5|.|TRBJ1-6|.
TGTGCCAGCAATCGGGATCATAATTCACCCCTCCACTTT
CASNRDHNSPLHF
>TRBV12-3/TRBV12-4|TRBD2|TRBJ2-1|.
TGTGCCAGCAGTTTGGAGCGGGAACTTGAGCAGTTCTTC
CASSLERELEQFF